Given below is one T cell receptor beta chain in context. The data originate from a study of blood T cell repertoires in COVID-19. Looking at the study overall: The cDNA or gDNA used as material had been derived from T cells, B-cell-depleted T cells, or PBMCs.

Clones were sequenced by immunoSEQ multiplex PCR, and TCRdb holds only the in-frame ones, with some missing. The sample shows 180,000 or so clones, 89% of them seen only once. The age range of participants was 18 to 89 years, with residence in 20 to 25 US areas. In assigning cohorts, the study relied on participant-reported clinical history. Two negative PCRs, clearance, or symptom resolution had been documented for recovered Cohort 3 donors. The ends were cut back, 0 bases at V and 2 bases at J, with 8 bases in the middle. This CDR3 region has 15 residues. Germline V gives CDR1 SGDLS, CDR2 YYNGEE. The sequenced sample was PBMCs or T cells enriched from blood (not recorded which). The chain has TRBV9 and TRBJ2-2; no firm D call. The sequence came from a woman under 30 who had recovered from COVID-19. The CDR3 nucleotides are TGTGCCAGCAGCGTAGGCACAATTAACACCGGGGAGCTGTTTTTT. Amino acid sequence: CASSVGTINTGELFF.